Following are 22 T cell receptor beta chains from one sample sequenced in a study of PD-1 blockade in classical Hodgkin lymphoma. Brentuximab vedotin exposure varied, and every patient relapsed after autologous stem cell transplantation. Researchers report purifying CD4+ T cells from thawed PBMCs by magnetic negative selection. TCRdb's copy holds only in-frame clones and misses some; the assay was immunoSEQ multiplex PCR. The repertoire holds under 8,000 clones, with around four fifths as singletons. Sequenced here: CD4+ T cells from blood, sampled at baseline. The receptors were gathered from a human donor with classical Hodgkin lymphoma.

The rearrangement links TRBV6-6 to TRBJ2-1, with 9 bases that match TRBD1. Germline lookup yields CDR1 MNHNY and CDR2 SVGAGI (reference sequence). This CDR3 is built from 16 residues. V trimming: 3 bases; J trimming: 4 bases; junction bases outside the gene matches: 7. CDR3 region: CASSYRTGGLYNEQFF. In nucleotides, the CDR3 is TGTGCCAGCAGTTATAGAACAGGGGGCTTGTACAATGAGCAGTTCTTC.

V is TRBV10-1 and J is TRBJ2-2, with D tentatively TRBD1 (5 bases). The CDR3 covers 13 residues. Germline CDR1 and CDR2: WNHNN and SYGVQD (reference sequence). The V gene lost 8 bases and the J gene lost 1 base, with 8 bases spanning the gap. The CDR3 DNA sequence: TGCGCCAGCTCCACAGGGAACACCGGGGAGCTGTTTTTT. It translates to CASSTGNTGELFF.

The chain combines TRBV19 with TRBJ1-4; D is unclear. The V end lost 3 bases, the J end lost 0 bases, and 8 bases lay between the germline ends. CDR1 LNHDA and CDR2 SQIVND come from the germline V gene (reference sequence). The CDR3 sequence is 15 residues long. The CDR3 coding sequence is TGTGCCAGTAGTATGGGTAGATCAACTAATGAAAAACTGTTTTTT. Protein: CASSMGRSTNEKLFF.

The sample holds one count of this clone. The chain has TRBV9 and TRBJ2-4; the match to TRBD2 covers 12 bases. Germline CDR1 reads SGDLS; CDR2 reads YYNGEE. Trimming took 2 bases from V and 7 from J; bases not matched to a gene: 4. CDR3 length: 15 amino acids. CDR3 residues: CASSVTSGSPNIQYF. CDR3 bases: TGTGCCAGCAGCGTGACTAGCGGGAGTCCCAACATTCAGTACTTC.

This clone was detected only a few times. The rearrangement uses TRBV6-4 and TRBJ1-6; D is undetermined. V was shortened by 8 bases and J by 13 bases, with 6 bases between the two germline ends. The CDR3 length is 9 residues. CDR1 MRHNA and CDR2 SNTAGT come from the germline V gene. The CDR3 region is CASAGPLHF. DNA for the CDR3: TGTGCCAGCGCCGGGCCCCTCCACTTT.

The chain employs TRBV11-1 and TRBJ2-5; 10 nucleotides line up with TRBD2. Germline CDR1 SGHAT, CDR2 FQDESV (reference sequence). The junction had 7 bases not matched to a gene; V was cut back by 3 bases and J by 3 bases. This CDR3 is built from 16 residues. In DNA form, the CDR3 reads TGTGCCAGCAGCTTTGTTTTAGCGGGGGGAAAAGAGACCCAGTACTTC. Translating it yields CASSFVLAGGKETQYF.

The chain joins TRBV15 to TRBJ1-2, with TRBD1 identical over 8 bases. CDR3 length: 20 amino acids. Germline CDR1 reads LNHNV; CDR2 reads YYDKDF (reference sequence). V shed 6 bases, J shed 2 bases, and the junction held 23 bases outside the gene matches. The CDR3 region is CATSISGWGNRGVLNYGYTF. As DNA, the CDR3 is TGTGCCACCAGTATAAGTGGATGGGGAAACAGGGGGGTCCTCAACTATGGCTACACCTTC.

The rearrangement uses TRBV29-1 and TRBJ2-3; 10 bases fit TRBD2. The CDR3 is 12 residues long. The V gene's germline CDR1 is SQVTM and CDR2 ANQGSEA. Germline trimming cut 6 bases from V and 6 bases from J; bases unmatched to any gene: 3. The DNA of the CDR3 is TGCAGCGTACTAGCGGGGTTGGATACGCAGTATTTT. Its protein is CSVLAGLDTQYF.

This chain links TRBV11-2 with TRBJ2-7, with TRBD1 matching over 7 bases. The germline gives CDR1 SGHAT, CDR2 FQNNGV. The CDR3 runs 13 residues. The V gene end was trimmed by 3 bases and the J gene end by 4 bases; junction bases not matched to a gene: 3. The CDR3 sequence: CASSFRDRYEQYF. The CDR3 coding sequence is TGTGCCAGCAGCTTTAGGGACAGATACGAGCAGTACTTC.

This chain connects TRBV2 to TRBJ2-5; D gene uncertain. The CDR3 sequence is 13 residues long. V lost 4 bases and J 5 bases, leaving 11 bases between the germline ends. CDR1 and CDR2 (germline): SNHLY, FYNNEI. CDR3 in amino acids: CASSGISDETQYF. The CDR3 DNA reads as TGTGCCAGCAGTGGGATCTCGGATGAGACCCAGTACTTC.

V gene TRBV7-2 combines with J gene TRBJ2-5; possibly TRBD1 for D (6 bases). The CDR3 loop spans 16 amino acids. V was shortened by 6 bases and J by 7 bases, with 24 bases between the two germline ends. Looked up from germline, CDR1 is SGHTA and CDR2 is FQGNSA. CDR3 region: CASSSARSGDGRTQYF. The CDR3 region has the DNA TGTGCCAGCAGTTCGGCTAGATCAGGGGATGGACGGACCCAGTACTTC.

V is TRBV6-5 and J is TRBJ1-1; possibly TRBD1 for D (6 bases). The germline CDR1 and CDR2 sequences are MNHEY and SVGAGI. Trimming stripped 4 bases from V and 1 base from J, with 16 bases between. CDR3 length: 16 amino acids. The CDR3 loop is CASSSRGVGANTEAFF. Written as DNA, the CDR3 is TGTGCCAGCAGTTCCCGGGGGGTGGGGGCGAACACTGAAGCTTTCTTT.

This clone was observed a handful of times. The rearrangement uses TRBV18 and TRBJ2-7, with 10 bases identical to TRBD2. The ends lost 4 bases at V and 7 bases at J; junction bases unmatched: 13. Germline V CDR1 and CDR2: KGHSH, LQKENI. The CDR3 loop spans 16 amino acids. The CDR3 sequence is CASSRDGLAESREQYF. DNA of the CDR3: TGTGCCAGCTCACGAGATGGACTAGCGGAGTCTAGGGAGCAGTACTTC.

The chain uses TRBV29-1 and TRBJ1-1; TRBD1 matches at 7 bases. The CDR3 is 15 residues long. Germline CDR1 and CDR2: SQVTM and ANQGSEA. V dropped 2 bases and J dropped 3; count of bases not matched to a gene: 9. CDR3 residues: CSVEFPGTAYTEAFF. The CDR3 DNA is TGCAGCGTTGAATTTCCTGGGACAGCGTACACTGAAGCTTTCTTT.

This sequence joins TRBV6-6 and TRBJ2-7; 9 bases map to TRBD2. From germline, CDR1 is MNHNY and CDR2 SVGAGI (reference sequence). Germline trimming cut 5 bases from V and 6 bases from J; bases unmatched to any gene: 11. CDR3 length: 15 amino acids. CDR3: CASSPREGRLGEQYF. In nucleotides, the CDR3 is TGTGCCAGCAGTCCGCGGGAGGGCCGGTTGGGCGAGCAGTACTTC.

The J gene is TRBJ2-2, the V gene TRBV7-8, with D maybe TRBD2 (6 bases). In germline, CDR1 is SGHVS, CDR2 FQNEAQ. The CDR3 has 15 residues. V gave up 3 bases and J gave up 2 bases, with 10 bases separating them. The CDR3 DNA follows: TGTGCCAGCAGCTTCCGGGACTCTAACACCGGGGAGCTGTTTTTT. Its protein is CASSFRDSNTGELFF.

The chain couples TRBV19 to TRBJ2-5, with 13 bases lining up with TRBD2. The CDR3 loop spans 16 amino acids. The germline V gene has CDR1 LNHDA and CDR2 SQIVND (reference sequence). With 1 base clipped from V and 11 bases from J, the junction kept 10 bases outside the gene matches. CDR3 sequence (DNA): TGTGCCAGTAGTATAGCCCCGGGACTAGCGGGAAGGGAGCAGTACTTC. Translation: CASSIAPGLAGREQYF.

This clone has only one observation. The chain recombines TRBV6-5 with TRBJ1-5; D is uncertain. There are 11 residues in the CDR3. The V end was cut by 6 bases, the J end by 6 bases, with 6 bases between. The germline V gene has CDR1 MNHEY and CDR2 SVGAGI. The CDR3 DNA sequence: TGTGCCAGCAGCCCCGGTCAGCCCCAGCATTTT. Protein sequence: CASSPGQPQHF.

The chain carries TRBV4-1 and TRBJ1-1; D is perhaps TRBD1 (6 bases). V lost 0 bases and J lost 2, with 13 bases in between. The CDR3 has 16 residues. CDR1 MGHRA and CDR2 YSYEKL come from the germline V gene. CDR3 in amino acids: CASSQEGGATNTEAFF. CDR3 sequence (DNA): TGCGCCAGCAGCCAAGAAGGGGGGGCCACAAACACTGAAGCTTTCTTT.

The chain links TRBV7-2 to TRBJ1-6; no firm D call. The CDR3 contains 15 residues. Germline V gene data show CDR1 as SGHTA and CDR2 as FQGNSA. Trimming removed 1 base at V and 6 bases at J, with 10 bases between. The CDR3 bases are TGTGCCAGCAGCTTAGGGCCGGTCCTTAATTCACCCCTCCACTTT. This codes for CASSLGPVLNSPLHF. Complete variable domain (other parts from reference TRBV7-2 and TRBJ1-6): GAGVSQSPSNKVTEKGKDVELRCDPISGHTALYWYRQSLGQGLEFLIYFQGNSAPDKSGLPSDRFSAERTGGSVSTLTIQRTQQEDSAVYLCASSLGPVLNSPLHFGNGTRLTVT.

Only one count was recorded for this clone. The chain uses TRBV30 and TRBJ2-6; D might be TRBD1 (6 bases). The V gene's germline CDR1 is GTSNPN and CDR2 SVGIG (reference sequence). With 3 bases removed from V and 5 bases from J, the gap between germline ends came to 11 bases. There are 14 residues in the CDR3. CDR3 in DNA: TGTGCCTGGAGAACTACAGGGAGGGCCAACGTCCTGACTTTC. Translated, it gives CAWRTTGRANVLTF.

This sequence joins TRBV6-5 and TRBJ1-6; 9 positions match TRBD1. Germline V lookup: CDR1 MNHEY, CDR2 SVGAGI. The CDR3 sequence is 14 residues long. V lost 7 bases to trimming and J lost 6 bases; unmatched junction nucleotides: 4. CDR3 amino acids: CASTTGQGNSPLHF. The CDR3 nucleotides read TGTGCCAGCACCACGGGACAGGGTAATTCACCCCTCCACTTT.